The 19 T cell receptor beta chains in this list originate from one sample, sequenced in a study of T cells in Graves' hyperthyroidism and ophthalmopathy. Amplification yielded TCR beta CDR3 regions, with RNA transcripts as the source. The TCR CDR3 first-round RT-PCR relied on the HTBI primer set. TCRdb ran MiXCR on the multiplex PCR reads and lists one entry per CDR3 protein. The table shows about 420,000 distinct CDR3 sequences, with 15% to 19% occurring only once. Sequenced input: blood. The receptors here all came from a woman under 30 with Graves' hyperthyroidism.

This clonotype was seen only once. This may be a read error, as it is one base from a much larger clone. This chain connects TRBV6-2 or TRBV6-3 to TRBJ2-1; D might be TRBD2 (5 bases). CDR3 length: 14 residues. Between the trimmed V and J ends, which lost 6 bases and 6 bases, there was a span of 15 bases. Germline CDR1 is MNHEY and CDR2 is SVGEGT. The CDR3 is CASRTGLRANEQFF. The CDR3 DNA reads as TGTGCCAGCAGGACGGGCTTGAGGGCCAATGAGCAGTTCTTC.

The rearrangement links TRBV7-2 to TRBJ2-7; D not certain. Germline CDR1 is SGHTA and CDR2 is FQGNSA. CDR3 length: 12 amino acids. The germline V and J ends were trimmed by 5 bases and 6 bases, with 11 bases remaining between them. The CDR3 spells CASSRILGEQYF. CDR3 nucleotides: TGTGCCAGCAGCAGGATTCTCGGCGAGCAGTACTTC.

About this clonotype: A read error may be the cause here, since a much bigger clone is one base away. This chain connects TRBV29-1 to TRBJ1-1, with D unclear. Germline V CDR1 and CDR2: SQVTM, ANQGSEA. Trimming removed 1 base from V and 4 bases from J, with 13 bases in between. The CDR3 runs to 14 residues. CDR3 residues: CSVEVAKECTEAFF. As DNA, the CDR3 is TGCAGCGTTGAAGTTGCGAAGGAGTGCACTGAAGCTTTCTTT.

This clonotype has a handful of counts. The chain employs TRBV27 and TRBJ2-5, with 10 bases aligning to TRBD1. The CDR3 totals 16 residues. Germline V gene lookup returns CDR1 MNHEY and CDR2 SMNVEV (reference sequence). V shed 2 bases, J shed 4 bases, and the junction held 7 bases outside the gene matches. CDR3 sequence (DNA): TGTGCCAGCAGTTTAGTTCCGACAGGGGGCCTAGAGACCCAGTACTTC. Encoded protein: CASSLVPTGGLETQYF.

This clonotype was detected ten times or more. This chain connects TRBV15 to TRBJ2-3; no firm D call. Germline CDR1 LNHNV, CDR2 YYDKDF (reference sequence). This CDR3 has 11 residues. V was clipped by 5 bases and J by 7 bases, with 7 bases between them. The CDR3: CATSVSYTQYF. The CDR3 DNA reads TGTGCCACCAGCGTTTCCTATACGCAGTATTTT.

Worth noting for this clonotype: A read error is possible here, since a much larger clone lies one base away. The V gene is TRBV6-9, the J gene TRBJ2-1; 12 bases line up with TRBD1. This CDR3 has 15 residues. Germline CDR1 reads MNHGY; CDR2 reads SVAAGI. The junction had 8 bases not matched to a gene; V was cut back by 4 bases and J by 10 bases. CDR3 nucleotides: TGTGCCAGCAGTTCCACCATCGGGACAGGGGGCGAGCAGTTCTTC. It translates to CASSSTIGTGGEQFF.

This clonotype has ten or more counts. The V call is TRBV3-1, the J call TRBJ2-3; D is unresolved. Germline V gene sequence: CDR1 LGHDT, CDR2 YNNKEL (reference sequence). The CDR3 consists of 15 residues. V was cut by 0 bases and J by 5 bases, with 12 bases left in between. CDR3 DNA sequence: TGTGCCAGCAGCCAAGACCCGGATGGTGGAGATACGCAGTATTTT. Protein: CASSQDPDGGDTQYF.

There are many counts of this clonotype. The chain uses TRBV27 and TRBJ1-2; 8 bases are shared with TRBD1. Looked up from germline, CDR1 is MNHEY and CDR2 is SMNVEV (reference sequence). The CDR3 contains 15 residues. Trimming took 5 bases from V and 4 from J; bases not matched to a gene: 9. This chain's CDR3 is CASSPLTGAIYGYTF. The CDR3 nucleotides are TGTGCCAGCAGTCCCTTGACAGGGGCTATCTATGGCTACACCTTC.

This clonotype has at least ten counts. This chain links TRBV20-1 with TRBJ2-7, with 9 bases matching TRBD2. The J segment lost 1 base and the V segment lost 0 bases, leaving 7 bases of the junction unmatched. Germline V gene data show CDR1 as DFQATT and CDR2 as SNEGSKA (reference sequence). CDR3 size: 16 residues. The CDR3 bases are TGCAGTGCTAGAGATCCGGTAGCGGGAGTATCCTACGAGCAGTACTTC. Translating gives CSARDPVAGVSYEQYF.

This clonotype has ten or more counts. The CDR3 nucleotides read TGTGCCAGCAGCCGGGACAGGGGAGCCTATGGCTACACCTTC. The encoded protein is CASSRDRGAYGYTF. The rearrangement uses TRBV7-2 and TRBJ1-2; 10 bases are shared with TRBD1. The CDR3 length is 14 residues. The trim removed 5 bases at V and 4 bases at J, leaving 4 bases unmatched. Germline CDR1 is SGHTA and CDR2 is FQGNSA.

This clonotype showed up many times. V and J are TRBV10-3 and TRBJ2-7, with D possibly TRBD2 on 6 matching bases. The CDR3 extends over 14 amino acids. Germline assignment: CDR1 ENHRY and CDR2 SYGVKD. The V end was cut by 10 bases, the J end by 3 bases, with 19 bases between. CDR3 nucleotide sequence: TGTGCCAGCGGGATCTCATCCGCCCTCTACGAGCAGTACTTC. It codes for CASGISSALYEQYF.

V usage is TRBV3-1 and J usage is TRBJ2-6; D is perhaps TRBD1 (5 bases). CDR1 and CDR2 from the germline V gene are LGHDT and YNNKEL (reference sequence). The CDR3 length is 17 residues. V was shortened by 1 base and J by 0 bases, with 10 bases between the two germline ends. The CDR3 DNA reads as TGTGCCAGCAGCCAAGGTTGGGGCAGCTCTGGGGCCAACGTCCTGACTTTC. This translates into CASSQGWGSSGANVLTF.

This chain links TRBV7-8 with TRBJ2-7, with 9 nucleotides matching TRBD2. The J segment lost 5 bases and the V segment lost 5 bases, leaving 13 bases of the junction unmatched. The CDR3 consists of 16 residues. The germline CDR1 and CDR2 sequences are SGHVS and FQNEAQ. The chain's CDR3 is CASSPYSGSGRDEQYF. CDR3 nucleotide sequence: TGTGCCAGCAGCCCGTATAGCGGGAGCGGTCGAGACGAGCAGTACTTC.

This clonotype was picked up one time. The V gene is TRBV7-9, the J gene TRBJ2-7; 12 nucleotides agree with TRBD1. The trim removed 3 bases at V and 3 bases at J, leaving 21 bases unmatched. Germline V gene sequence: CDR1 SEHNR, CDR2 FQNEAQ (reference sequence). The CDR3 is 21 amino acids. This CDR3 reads CASSFGIRDRGLKGYLYEQYF. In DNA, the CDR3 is TGTGCCAGCAGCTTTGGAATAAGGGACAGGGGGCTGAAAGGCTACCTCTACGAGCAGTACTTC.

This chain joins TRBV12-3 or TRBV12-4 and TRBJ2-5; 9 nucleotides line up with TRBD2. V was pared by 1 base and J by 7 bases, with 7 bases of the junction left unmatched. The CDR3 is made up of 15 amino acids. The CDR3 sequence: CASSLGAAGGGTQYF. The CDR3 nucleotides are TGTGCCAGCAGTTTAGGTGCGGCGGGGGGGGGGACCCAGTACTTC.

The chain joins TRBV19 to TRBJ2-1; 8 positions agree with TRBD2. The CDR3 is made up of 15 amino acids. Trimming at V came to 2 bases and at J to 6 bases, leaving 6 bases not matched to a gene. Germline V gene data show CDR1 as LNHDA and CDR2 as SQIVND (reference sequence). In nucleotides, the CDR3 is TGTGCCAGTAGTATATCGAGTAGCGGGGTCAATGAGCAGTTCTTC. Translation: CASSISSSGVNEQFF. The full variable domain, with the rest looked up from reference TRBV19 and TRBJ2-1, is DGGITQSPKYLFRKEGQNVTLSCEQNLNHDAMYWYRQDPGQGLRLIYYSQIVNDFQKGDIAEGYSVSREKKESFPLTVTSAQKNPTAFYLCASSISSSGVNEQFFGPGTRLTVL.

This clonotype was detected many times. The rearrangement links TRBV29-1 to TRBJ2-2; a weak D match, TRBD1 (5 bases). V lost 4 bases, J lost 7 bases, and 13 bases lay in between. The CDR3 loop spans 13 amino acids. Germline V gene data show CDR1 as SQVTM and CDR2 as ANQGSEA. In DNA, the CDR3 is TGCAGCGTTGGAGTAGGGGCAGGCGGGGAGCTGTTTTTT. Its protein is CSVGVGAGGELFF.

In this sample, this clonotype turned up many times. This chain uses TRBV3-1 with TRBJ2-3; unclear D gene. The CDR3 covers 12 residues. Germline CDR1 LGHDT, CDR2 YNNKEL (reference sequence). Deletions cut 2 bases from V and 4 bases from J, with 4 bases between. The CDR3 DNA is TGTGCCAGCAGCCAATCAGCAGATACGCAGTATTTT. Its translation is CASSQSADTQYF.

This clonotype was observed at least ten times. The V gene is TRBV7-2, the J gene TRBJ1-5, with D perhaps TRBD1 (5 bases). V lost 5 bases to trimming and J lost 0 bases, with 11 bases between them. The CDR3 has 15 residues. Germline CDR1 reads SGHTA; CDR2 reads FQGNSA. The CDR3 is CASSGGQYSNQPQHF. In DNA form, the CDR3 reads TGTGCCAGCAGCGGGGGTCAGTATAGCAATCAGCCCCAGCATTTT.